This TCR beta chain was retrieved from a study of shared clonotypes between healthy human individuals. Study-wide points: Incomplete sequencing of sorted subsets was indicated by rarefaction despite large depth. Relative to clonotypes present in all four donors, those not shared had lower generation probabilities.

The CDR3 is made up of 15 amino acids. The V end lost 2 bases, the J end lost 1 base, and 11 bases lay between the germline ends. The germline CDR1 and CDR2 sequences are MNHEY and SMNVEV (reference sequence). In regard to this clone: Its antigen is as yet unknown.

At a deep level, the assay was run. Sequencing used immunoSEQ multiplex PCR; TCRdb keeps in-frame clones, though not all of them. The sample comprises over 1.4 million clones, approximately 96% of which are singletons, and 1% to 1.5% rests with the top ten. Partitioning of CD4+ cells yielded a CD45RA+ naive subset and a CD45RA-negative memory subset. The chain links TRBV27 to TRBJ1-1; perhaps TRBD1 as D (5 bases). Source material: naive CD4+ T cells sorted from blood. The subset denotes: CD45RA+ positively selected. This TCR was recovered from a man younger than 45 in good health. CDR3 DNA sequence: TGTGCCAGCAGTTTAGTTTCAGGGAGGAACACTGAAGCTTTCTTT. Amino acid sequence: CASSLVSGRNTEAFF.